Described below is a single T cell receptor (beta chain) sequence and its context. TCRdb's table, derived via immunoSEQ multiplex PCR, lists solely in-frame clones and lacks some. The table shows fewer than 200,000 clones, with just over 95% occurring only once. The germline CDR1 and CDR2 sequences are LNHDA and SQIVND (reference sequence). CDR3 length: 17 residues. V was shortened by 3 bases and J by 0 bases, with 12 bases between the two germline ends. These data come from a study of control samples from healthy donors and cancer patients. Sequences were obtained from blood. This TCR came from a woman aged 25 to 39 in good health. The chain combines TRBV19 with TRBJ2-6; the D gene is possibly TRBD1 (5 bases). The CDR3 reads CASSMARALSGANVLTF. In DNA, the CDR3 is TGTGCCAGTAGTATGGCCAGGGCCCTCTCTGGGGCCAACGTCCTGACTTTC. Based on the CDR3 plus reference TRBV19 and TRBJ2-6, the full variable domain is DGGITQSPKYLFRKEGQNVTLSCEQNLNHDAMYWYRQDPGQGLRLIYYSQIVNDFQKGDIAEGYSVSREKKESFPLTVTSAQKNPTAFYLCASSMARALSGANVLTFGAGSRLTVL.